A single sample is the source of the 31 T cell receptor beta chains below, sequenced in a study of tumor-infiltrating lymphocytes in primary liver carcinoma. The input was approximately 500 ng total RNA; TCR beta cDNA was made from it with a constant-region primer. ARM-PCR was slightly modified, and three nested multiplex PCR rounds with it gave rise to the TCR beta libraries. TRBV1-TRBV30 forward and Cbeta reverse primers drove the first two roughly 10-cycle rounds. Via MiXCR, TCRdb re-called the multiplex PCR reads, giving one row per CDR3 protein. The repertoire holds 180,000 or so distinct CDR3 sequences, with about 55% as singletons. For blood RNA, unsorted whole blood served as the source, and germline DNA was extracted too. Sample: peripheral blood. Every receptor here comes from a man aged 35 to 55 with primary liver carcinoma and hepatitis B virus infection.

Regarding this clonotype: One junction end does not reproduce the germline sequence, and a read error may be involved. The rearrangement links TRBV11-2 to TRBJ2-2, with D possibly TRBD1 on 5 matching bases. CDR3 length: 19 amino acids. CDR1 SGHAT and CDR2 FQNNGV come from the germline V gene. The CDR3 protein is CASSLVVSGLKPNTGELFF. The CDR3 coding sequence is TGTGCTAGCAGCTTAGTGGTTTCAGGGTTGAAACCGAACACCGGGGAGCTGTTTTTT.

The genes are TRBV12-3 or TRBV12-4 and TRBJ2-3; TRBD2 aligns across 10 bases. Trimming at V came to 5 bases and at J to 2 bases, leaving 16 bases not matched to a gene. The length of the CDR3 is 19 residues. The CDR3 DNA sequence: TGTGCCAGCAGTGTAGATTCCCGGGGAGCGGGAGGGCCCACAGATACGCAGTATTTT. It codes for CASSVDSRGAGGPTDTQYF.

The CDR3 nucleotides are TGCACCGGCAGCTTGTCAGGGATCCCCGATGGGCAGTTCTTC. This gives the protein CTGSLSGIPDGQFF. V is TRBV5-1 and J is TRBJ2-1, with D possibly TRBD1 on 5 matching bases. This CDR3 is built from 14 residues. The germline V gene encodes CDR1 SGHRS and CDR2 YFSETQ.

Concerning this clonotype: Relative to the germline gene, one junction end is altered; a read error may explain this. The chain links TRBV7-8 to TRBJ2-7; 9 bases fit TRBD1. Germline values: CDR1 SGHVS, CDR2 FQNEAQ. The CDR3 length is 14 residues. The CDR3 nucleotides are TGTGCCAGCAGCTTAGCGGACAGGGGCTACGAGCGGTACTTC. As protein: CASSLADRGYERYF.

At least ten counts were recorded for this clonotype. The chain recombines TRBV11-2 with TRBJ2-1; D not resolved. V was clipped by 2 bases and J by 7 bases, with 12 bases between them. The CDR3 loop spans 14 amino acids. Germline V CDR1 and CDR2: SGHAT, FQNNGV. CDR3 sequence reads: CASSLRTPRNEQFF. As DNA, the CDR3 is TGTGCCAGCAGCTTAAGGACGCCCCGGAATGAGCAGTTCTTC. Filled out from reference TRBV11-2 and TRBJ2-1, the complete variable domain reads EAGVAQSPRYKIIEKRQSVAFWCNPISGHATLYWYQQILGQGPKLLIQFQNNGVVDDSQLPKDRFSAERLKGVDSTLKIQPAKLEDSAVYLCASSLRTPRNEQFFGPGTRLTVL.

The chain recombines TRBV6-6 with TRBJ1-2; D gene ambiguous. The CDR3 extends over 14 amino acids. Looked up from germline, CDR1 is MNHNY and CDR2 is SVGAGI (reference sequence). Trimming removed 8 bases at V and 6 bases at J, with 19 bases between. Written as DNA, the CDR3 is TGTGCCAGCGGTCAAGATCGCAGGACGGATGGCTACACCTTC. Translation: CASGQDRRTDGYTF.

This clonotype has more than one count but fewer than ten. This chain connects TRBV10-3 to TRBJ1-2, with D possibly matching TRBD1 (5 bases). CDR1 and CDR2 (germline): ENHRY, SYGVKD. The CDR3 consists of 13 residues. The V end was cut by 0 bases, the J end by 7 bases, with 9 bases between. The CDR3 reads CAISESGDLGYTF. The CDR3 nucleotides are TGTGCCATCAGTGAGTCGGGGGATCTTGGCTACACCTTC.

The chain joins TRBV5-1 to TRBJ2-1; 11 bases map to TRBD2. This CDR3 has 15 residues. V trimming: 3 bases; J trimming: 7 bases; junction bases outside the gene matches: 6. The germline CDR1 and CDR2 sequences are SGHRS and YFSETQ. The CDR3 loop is CASSYTGTSGNEQFF. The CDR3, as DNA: TGCGCCAGCAGCTATACCGGGACTAGCGGTAATGAGCAGTTCTTC. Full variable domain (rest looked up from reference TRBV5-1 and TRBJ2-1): KAGVTQTPRYLIKTRGQQVTLSCSPISGHRSVSWYQQTPGQGLQFLFEYFSETQRNKGNFPGRFSGRQFSNSRSEMNVSTLELGDSALYLCASSYTGTSGNEQFFGPGTRLTVL.

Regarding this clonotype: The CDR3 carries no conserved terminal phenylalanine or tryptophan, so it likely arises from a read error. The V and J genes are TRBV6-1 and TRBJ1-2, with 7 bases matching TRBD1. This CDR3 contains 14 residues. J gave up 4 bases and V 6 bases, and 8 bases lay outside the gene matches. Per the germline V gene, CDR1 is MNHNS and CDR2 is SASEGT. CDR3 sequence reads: CASSIPGQLYGYTV. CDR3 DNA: TGTGCCAGCAGCATCCCGGGACAGCTCTATGGCTACACCGTC.

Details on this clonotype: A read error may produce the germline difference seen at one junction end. CDR3 residues: CASSLELREFTDTQYF. CDR3 bases: TGTGCCAGCAGCTTAGAGCTCCGGGAATTCACAGATACGCAGTATTTC. The J gene is TRBJ2-3, the V gene TRBV11-2, with TRBD2 as a possible D gene (5 bases). Germline CDR1 SGHAT, CDR2 FQNNGV. CDR3 length: 16 residues.

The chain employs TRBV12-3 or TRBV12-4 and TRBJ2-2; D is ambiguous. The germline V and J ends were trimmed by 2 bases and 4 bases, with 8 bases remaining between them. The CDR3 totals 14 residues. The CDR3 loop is CASSLQAPTGELFF. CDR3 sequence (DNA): TGTGCCAGCAGTTTACAAGCGCCCACCGGGGAGCTGTTTTTT.

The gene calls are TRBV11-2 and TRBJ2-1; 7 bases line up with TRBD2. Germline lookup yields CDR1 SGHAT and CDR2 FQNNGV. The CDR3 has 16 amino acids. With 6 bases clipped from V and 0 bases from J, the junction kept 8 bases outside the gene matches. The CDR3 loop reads CASSYKTSYSYNEQFF. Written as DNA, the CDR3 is TGTGCCAGCAGTTACAAGACTAGCTACTCCTACAATGAGCAGTTCTTC.

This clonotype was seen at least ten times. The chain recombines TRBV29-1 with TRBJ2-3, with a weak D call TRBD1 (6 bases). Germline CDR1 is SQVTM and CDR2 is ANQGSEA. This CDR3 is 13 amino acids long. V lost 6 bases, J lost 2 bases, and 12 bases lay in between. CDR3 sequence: CSVWTAITDTQYF. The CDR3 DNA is TGCAGCGTATGGACAGCCATCACAGATACGCAGTATTTT.

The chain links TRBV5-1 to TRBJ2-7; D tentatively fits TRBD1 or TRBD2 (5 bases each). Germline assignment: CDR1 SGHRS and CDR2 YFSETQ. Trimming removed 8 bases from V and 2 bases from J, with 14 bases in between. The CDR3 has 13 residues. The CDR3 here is CARFRDGTYEQYF. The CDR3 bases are TGCGCCAGGTTCCGGGACGGAACCTACGAGCAGTACTTC.

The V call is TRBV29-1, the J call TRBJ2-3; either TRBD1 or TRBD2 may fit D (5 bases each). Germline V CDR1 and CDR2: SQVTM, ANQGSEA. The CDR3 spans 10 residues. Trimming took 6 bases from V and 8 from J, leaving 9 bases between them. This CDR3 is CSVGAGTQYF. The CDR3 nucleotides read TGCAGCGTAGGGGCGGGTACGCAGTATTTT.

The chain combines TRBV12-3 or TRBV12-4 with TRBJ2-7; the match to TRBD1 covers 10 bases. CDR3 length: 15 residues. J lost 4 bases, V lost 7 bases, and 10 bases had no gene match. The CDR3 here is CASNAGTGVWYEQYF. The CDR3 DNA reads TGTGCCAGCAATGCCGGGACAGGGGTTTGGTACGAGCAGTACTTC.

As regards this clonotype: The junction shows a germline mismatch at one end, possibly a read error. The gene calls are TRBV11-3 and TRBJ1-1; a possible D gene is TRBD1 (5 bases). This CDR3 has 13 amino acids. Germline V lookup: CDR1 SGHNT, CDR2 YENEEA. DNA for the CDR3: TGTGCCAGCAACTTCCAGGGCGGCACTGAAGCTTTATTT. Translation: CASNFQGGTEALF.

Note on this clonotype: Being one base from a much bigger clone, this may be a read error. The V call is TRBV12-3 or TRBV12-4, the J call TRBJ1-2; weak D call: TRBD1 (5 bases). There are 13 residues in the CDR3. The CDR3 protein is CASSWITGDGCTF. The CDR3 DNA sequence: TGTGCCAGCAGTTGGATTACAGGAGATGGCTGCACCTTC.

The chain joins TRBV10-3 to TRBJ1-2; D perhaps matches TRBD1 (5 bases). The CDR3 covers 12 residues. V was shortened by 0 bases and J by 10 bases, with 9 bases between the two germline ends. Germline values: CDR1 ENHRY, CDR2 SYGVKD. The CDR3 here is CAISESRGDYTF. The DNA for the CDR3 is TGTGCCATCAGTGAGTCTAGGGGCGACTACACCTTC.

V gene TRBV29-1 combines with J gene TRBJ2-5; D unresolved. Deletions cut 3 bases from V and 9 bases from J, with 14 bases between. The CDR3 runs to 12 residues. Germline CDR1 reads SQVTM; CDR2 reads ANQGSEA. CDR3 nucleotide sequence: TGCAGCGTTGAGGTGGGTGGCGAGGCCCAGTACTTC. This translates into CSVEVGGEAQYF.

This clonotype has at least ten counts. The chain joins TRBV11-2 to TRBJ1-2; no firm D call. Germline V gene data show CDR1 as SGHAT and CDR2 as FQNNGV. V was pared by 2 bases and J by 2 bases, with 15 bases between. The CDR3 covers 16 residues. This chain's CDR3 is CASSLRGDSSNYGYTF. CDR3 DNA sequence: TGTGCCAGCAGCTTAAGAGGAGACTCGTCGAACTATGGCTACACCTTC.

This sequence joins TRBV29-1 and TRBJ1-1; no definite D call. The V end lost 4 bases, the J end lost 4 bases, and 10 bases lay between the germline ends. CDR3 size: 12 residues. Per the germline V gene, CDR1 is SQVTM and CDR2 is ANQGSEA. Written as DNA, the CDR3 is TGCAGCGTTGTCCCGATGGGCACTGAAGCTTTCTTT. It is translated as CSVVPMGTEAFF.

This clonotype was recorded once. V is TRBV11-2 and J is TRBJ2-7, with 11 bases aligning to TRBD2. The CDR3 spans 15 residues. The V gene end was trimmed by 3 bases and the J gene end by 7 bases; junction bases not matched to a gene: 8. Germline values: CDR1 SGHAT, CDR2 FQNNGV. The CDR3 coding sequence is TGTGCCAGCAGCTTTTCTACTAGCGGGAGACGTGAGCAGTACTTC. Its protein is CASSFSTSGRREQYF.

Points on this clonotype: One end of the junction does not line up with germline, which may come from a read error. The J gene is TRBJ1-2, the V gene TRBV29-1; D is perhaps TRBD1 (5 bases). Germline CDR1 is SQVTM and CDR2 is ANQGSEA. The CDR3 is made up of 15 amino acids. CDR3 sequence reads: CNVDSTLSTNYGYTF. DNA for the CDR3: TGCAACGTTGACAGCACCCTCTCTACTAACTATGGCTACACCTTC.

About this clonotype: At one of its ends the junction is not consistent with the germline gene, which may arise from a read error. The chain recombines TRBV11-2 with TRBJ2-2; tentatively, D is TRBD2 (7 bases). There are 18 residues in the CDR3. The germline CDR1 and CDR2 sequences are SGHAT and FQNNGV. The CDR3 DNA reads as TGTGCCAGCAGCTTAAACAGGCTCCGGGAGGCCAACACCGGGGGGCTGTACTTT. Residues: CASSLNRLREANTGGLYF.

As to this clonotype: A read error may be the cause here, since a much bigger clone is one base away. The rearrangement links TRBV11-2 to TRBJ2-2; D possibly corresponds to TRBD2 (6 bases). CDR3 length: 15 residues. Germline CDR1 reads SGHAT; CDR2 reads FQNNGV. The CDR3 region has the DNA TGTGCCAGCACCCCCTTCGGCGGGGAGACCGGGGAGCTGCTTTTT. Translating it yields CASTPFGGETGELLF.

The CDR3 spells CAKGEGIGTGELFF. CDR3 sequence (DNA): TGTGCCAAAGGGGAAGGGATCGGCACCGGGGAGCTGTTTTTT. The chain uses TRBV11-2 and TRBJ2-2; tentatively, D is TRBD1 (5 bases). CDR1 and CDR2 (germline): SGHAT, FQNNGV. The CDR3 runs 14 residues. Trimming cost V 10 bases and J 4 bases, with 16 bases left between them.

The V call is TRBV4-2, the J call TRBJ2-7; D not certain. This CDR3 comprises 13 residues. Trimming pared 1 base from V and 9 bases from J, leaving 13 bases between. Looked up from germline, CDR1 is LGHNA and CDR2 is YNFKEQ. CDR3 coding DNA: TGTGCCAGCAGCCAAGTGATGTCCCCCGGGCAGTACTTC. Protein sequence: CASSQVMSPGQYF.

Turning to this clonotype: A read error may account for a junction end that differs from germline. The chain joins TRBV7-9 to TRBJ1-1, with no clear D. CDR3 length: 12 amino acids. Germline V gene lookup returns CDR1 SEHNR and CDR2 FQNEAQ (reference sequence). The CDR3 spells CASSVEGTEALF. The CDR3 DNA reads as TGTGCCAGCAGCGTGGAGGGCACTGAAGCTTTATTT.

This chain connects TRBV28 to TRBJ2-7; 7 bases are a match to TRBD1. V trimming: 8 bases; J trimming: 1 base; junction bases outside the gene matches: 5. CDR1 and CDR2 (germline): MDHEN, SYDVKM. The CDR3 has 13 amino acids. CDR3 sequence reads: CASEGDRSYEQYF. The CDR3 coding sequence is TGTGCCAGCGAGGGGGACAGATCCTACGAGCAGTACTTC.

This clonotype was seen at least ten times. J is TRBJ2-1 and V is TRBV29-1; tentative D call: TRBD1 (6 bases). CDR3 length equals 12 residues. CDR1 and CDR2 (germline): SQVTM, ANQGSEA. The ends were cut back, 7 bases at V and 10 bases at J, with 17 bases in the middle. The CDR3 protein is CSGQRQAWEQFF. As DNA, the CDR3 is TGCAGCGGGCAAAGACAGGCTTGGGAGCAGTTCTTC.